The text below deals with one TCR beta chain. Its specificity is unknown. This record comes from a study of vaccination effects on CD4 cells after COVID-19. Study-level points and caveats: There was marked clonal contraction among infection- and vaccine-induced clones late after vaccination. Within healthy vaccinees, only 1 of 255 vaccine-induced clones displayed cross-reactivity with common cold coronaviruses. No early post-infection timepoints were available in the study, which also included few convalescent patients.

This table comes from immunoSEQ multiplex PCR, and its TCRdb copy is limited to in-frame clones, with some not included. The repertoire holds some 69,000 clones, with 65% to 80% as singletons. Before any sequencing was done, the ViraFEST assay used viral peptide pools to expand antigen-specific CD4+ T cells. Culture lasted 10 days before CD4+ T cell isolation. Each vaccine recipient was nucleocapsid antibody negative and had no prior SARS-CoV-2 infection. At days 3 and 7, half of the medium was exchanged for IL-2 medium. V was clipped by 7 bases and J by 7 bases; unmatched bases: 7. The CDR3 length is 15 residues. Germline CDR1 is LNHDA and CDR2 is SQIVND (reference sequence).

The gene calls are TRBV19 and TRBJ1-6; 10 bases match TRBD1. The sequences come from CD4+ T cells from PBMCs cultured with HCoV-NL63 spike peptides, collected before COVID-19 vaccination. The TCR originated in a human donor who received a COVID-19 vaccine. CDR3 nucleotide sequence: TGTGCCAGTAAAGGCTGGGACAGGGGAAATTCACCCCTCCACTTT. Protein sequence: CASKGWDRGNSPLHF.